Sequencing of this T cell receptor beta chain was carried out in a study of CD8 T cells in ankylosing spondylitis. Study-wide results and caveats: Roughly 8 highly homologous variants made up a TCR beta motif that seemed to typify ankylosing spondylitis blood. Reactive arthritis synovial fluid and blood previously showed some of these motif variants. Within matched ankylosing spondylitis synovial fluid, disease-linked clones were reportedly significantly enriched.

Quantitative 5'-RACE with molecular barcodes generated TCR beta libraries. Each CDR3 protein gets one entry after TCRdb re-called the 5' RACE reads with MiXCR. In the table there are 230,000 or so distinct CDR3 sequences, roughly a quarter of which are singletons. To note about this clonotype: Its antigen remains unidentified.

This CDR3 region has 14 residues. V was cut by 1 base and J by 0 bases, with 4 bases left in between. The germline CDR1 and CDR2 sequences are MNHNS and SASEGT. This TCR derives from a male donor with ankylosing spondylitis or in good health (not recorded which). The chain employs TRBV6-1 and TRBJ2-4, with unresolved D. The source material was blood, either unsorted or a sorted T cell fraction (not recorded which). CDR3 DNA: TGTGCCAGCAGTGAAGAGATAGCCAAAAACATTCAGTACTTC. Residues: CASSEEIAKNIQYF.